Listed here are 24 T cell receptor beta chains from one sample, sequenced in a study of tumor-infiltrating lymphocytes in primary liver carcinoma. The input was 450 to 500 ng total RNA; TCR beta cDNA was made from it with a constant-region primer. The TCR beta library was amplified through three nested multiplex PCR rounds in a modified ARM-PCR procedure. For roughly 10 cycles apiece, the opening two PCR rounds ran with TRBV1-TRBV30 forward primers and a C-beta reverse primer. TCRdb reprocessed the multiplex PCR reads with MiXCR, giving one entry per CDR3 protein. Of approximately 110,000 distinct CDR3 sequences in the sample, about 59% are singletons; the top ten hold 9.3%. The study co-extracted DNA and RNA from about 20-30 mg of unsorted bulk tissue. Sequenced input: liver tumor tissue from sampling region 1. Subset meaning: tumor region T1, superior pole. These receptors all stem from a woman in her sixties with primary liver carcinoma and hepatitis B virus infection.

Turning to this clonotype: One base away lies a much larger clone, so this may be a sequencing read error. The rearrangement joins TRBV6-2 or TRBV6-3 to TRBJ2-4; 8 bases map to TRBD2. V was pared by 4 bases and J by 3 bases, with 2 bases of the junction left unmatched. This CDR3 region has 14 residues. Per germline, CDR1 MNHEY and CDR2 SVGEGT. Written as DNA, the CDR3 is TGTGCCAGCAGTTTAGCGGGGAGCAAAAACATTCAGTACTTC. Translation gives CASSLAGSKNIQYF.

With respect to this clonotype: A much bigger clone sits one base away, suggesting this may be a read error. V is TRBV6-5 and J is TRBJ1-1; TRBD1 might be the D (6 bases). The CDR3 contains 13 residues. Looked up from germline, CDR1 is MNHEY and CDR2 is SVGAGI. V lost 7 bases, J lost 4 bases, and 13 bases lay in between. This chain's CDR3 is CASTEQGGTEAFF. Here the CDR3 DNA reads TGTGCCAGCACTGAACAGGGAGGCACTGAAGCTTTCTTT.

This clonotype was observed many times. The rearrangement joins TRBV29-1 to TRBJ2-3; D possibly corresponds to TRBD1 (6 bases). V lost 5 bases, J lost 3 bases, and 12 bases lay in between. CDR1 and CDR2 from the germline V gene are SQVTM and ANQGSEA. This CDR3 is built from 13 residues. CDR3 DNA sequence: TGCAGCGTTACCCGACAGGCGACAGATACGCAGTATTTT. Protein sequence: CSVTRQATDTQYF.

About this clonotype itself: This may stem from a read error, because a much larger clone lies one nucleotide away. The genes are TRBV12-3 or TRBV12-4 and TRBJ1-2, with TRBD1 identical over 7 bases. CDR3 length: 14 residues. The ends lost 7 bases at V and 8 bases at J; junction bases unmatched: 13. The CDR3: CASNIRQGGEGYTF. DNA for the CDR3: TGTGCCAGCAATATTCGACAGGGTGGAGAGGGCTACACCTTC.

In the case of this clonotype: This CDR3 is missing its conserved last phenylalanine or tryptophan, likely due to a read error. The limits of the CDR3 on the DNA are not certain, so only TCRdb's listed CDR3 is given. The rearrangement uses TRBV11-2 and TRBJ2-7; the D call in the table, TRBD1, was not verified against the DNA. In germline, CDR1 is SGHAT, CDR2 FQNNGV. The CDR3 has 14 amino acids, counting both end residues. The CDR3 spells CASSPPSGASEQHS.

CDR3 protein: CASSTGSYGYTIYF. In DNA form, the CDR3 reads TGTGCCAGCAGCACGGGTTCATACGGATACACCATATATTTT. The V gene is TRBV11-2, the J gene TRBJ1-3, with unresolved D. The germline V gene has CDR1 SGHAT and CDR2 FQNNGV. The CDR3 sequence is 14 residues long. The germline V and J ends were trimmed by 5 bases and 8 bases, with 16 bases remaining between them.

The rearrangement uses TRBV2 and TRBJ1-2, with TRBD1 identical over 9 bases. In germline, CDR1 is SNHLY, CDR2 FYNNEI. The CDR3 extends over 13 amino acids. J was trimmed by 8 bases and V by 6 bases; bases with no gene match: 7. CDR3 sequence: CASSQQGAEGYTF. In nucleotides, the CDR3 is TGTGCCAGCAGCCAACAGGGGGCGGAAGGCTACACCTTC.

Worth noting for this clonotype: An end of the junction differs from the germline gene, which may be a read error. The chain combines TRBV6-5 with TRBJ2-1; D unclear. Germline CDR1 and CDR2: MNHEY and SVGAGI. There are 14 residues in the CDR3. The CDR3 reads CASRRGVAENEQFF. CDR3 nucleotides: TGCGCCAGCAGAAGAGGAGTAGCAGAGAATGAGCAGTTCTTC.

This clonotype was counted once. One junction end does not reproduce the germline sequence, and a read error may be involved. The rearrangement uses TRBV12-3 or TRBV12-4 and TRBJ2-7, with D tentatively TRBD2 (6 bases). The CDR3 covers 15 residues. CDR3 protein: CASSPSRGRWYGQYF. The CDR3, as DNA: TGTGCCAGCAGCCCCTCTAGAGGGAGGTGGTACGGGCAGTACTTC.

This clonotype has more than one count but fewer than ten. The V gene is TRBV7-9, the J gene TRBJ1-1, with a tentative D call TRBD1 (6 bases). Germline V lookup: CDR1 SEHNR, CDR2 FQNEAQ (reference sequence). CDR3 length: 13 residues. With 6 bases removed from V and 4 bases from J, the gap between germline ends came to 12 bases. CDR3 residues: CASSQQGGTEAFF. CDR3 DNA sequence: TGTGCCAGCAGTCAACAGGGTGGCACTGAAGCTTTCTTT.

This clonotype was recorded once. The gene calls are TRBV5-1 and TRBJ2-2; weak D call: TRBD2 (5 bases). V lost 4 bases, J lost 5 bases, and 21 bases lay in between. The CDR3 consists of 17 residues. Germline V CDR1 and CDR2: SGHRS, YFSETQ. CDR3 in DNA: TGCGCCAGCAGCCCCCGAGGGAGAGAAGTCGGGACCGGGGAGCTGTTTTTT. Protein product: CASSPRGREVGTGELFF.

This clonotype was observed at least ten times. The chain employs TRBV10-3 and TRBJ1-1; D uncertain. With 10 bases removed from V and 3 bases from J, the gap between germline ends came to 12 bases. Germline V gene data show CDR1 as ENHRY and CDR2 as SYGVKD. CDR3 length: 12 residues. CDR3 sequence reads: CATNPGHTEAFF. The CDR3 DNA is TGTGCCACTAACCCGGGTCACACTGAAGCTTTCTTT.

This clonotype was observed a few times. This may come from a read error, since a much larger clone is one base off. The chain is built from TRBV11-2 and TRBJ2-7; TRBD2 aligns across 10 bases. Per germline, CDR1 SGHAT and CDR2 FQNNGV. The length of the CDR3 is 15 residues. With 5 bases clipped from V and 3 bases from J, the junction kept 7 bases outside the gene matches. The CDR3 DNA reads TGTGCCAGCAGCCGAACTAGCGGGGCTAACTACGAGCAGTACTTC. Translating gives CASSRTSGANYEQYF.

Details on this clonotype: The germline gene is not matched at one end of the junction; a read error may be the cause. This chain connects TRBV11-2 to TRBJ2-5, with D unclear. CDR3 length: 14 amino acids. Germline CDR1 and CDR2: SGHAT and FQNNGV. In nucleotides, the CDR3 is TGTGCCAGCAATTACCAATGGTACCAAGAGACCCGGTATTTC. It is translated as CASNYQWYQETRYF. Using reference TRBV11-2 and TRBJ2-5 for the parts outside the CDR3, the full variable domain is EAGVAQSPRYKIIEKRQSVAFWCNPISGHATLYWYQQILGQGPKLLIQFQNNGVVDDSQLPKDRFSAERLKGVDSTLKIQPAKLEDSAVYLCASNYQWYQETRYFGPGTRLLVL.

A word on this clonotype: A read error is possible here, since a much larger clone lies one base away. The V call is TRBV6-5, the J call TRBJ1-1, with D perhaps TRBD1 (6 bases). Trimming removed 8 bases from V and 2 bases from J, with 12 bases in between. CDR1 and CDR2 (germline): MNHEY, SVGAGI. This CDR3 region has 13 residues. CDR3 nucleotides: TGTGCCAGCGGTCCCAGGGGAAACACTGAAGCTTTCTTT. Protein sequence: CASGPRGNTEAFF.

In the case of this clonotype: Being one base from a much bigger clone, this may be a read error. This chain uses TRBV5-8 with TRBJ1-1, with 7 bases matching TRBD1. Germline V gene lookup returns CDR1 SGHTS and CDR2 YDEGEE. The CDR3 extends over 16 amino acids. The CDR3 is CASRSRQGVVKGEALF. The CDR3 DNA follows: TGTGCCAGCAGATCGAGACAGGGAGTTGTGAAGGGTGAAGCTTTATTT.

About this clonotype itself: A much larger clone differs from this one at a single base, so this may be a read error. The chain recombines TRBV10-3 with TRBJ2-5, with 7 positions matching TRBD1. This CDR3 region has 14 residues. Germline assignment: CDR1 ENHRY and CDR2 SYGVKD. The CDR3 nucleotides read TGTGGCATCAGAAAAAGACAGGGCCAAGAGACCCAGTACTTC. Its protein product is CGIRKRQGQETQYF.

This clonotype was counted at least ten times. The V call is TRBV2, the J call TRBJ1-1; 11 nucleotides line up with TRBD1. Trimming took 7 bases from V and 5 from J; bases not matched to a gene: 6. Germline CDR1 and CDR2: SNHLY and FYNNEI. The CDR3 consists of 14 residues. CDR3 in DNA: TGTGCCAGCAAGTGGACAGGGGGCTTGACTGAAGCTTTCTTT. Translating gives CASKWTGGLTEAFF.

A few counts support this clonotype. A much larger clone differs by one base, so this may be a read error. The chain joins TRBV6-5 to TRBJ2-7; TRBD1 agrees at 8 bases. CDR1 is MNHEY, CDR2 SVGAGI, per germline. The CDR3 consists of 14 residues. V was pared by 6 bases and J by 7 bases, with 11 bases of the junction left unmatched. The CDR3 DNA is TGTGCCAGCAGCCACGGACAGGGCTCGGGAGAGCAGTACTTC. Translating it yields CASSHGQGSGEQYF.

Of note for this clonotype: A much larger clone differs by one base, so this may be a read error. This chain uses TRBV12-3 or TRBV12-4 with TRBJ2-7; 7 bases agree with TRBD1. This CDR3 contains 12 residues. J lost 6 bases, V lost 10 bases, and 9 bases had no gene match. The CDR3 reads CAISKQGSEQYF. The DNA for the CDR3 is TGTGCCATCAGCAAACAGGGGAGCGAGCAGTACTTC.

This chain joins TRBV18 and TRBJ2-1; 10 positions agree with TRBD2. Germline V CDR1 and CDR2: KGHSH, LQKENI. J lost 2 bases, V lost 4 bases, and 2 bases had no gene match. The CDR3 is 15 amino acids. The CDR3 bases are TGTGCCAGCTCACTAGCGGGAGGTACCTACAATGAGCAGTTCTTC. Its protein is CASSLAGGTYNEQFF.

In its sample, this clonotype was seen a few times. One end of the junction does not line up with germline, which may come from a read error. The rearrangement links TRBV5-1 to TRBJ2-3; possible D gene TRBD1, 6 bases. Germline CDR1 is SGHRS and CDR2 is YFSETQ. This CDR3 has 15 amino acids. The CDR3 nucleotides read TGCGCCAGCAGCTTTTCCGGGACAAGCAGAGATACGCAGTATTTT. Residues: CASSFSGTSRDTQYF.

In regard to this clonotype: One junction end does not reproduce the germline sequence, and a read error may be involved. The rearrangement joins TRBV28 to TRBJ2-3, with TRBD2 identical over 12 bases. This CDR3 comprises 13 residues. Germline V gene data show CDR1 as MDHEN and CDR2 as SYDVKM. In DNA, the CDR3 is TGTGCCACGGGACTAGCGGGCACAGATATGCAGTATTTT. As protein: CATGLAGTDMQYF. Filled out from reference TRBV28 and TRBJ2-3, the complete variable domain reads DVKVTQSSRYLVKRTGEKVFLECVQDMDHENMFWYRQDPGLGLRLIYFSYDVKMKEKGDIPEGYSVSREKKERFSLILESASTNQTSMYLCATGLAGTDMQYFGPGTRLTVL.

Comment on this clonotype: No conserved phenylalanine or tryptophan is present at the end of the CDR3, so a read error is the likely explanation. The chain uses TRBV7-9 and TRBJ2-7; TRBD1 matches 7 bases. The CDR3 is 14 residues long. CDR1 and CDR2 from the germline V gene are SEHNR and FQNEAQ (reference sequence). This CDR3 reads CGSSSDRSVYEQYS. In nucleotides, the CDR3 is TGTGGCAGCAGCTCGGACAGGTCAGTCTACGAGCAGTACTCC.